This is a list of T cell receptor beta chains from one sample in a study of regulatory and conventional T cells in RAG deficiency. Here immunoSEQ multiplex PCR was the method, and the copy in TCRdb shows in-frame clones only, minus some. The sample consists of some 19,000 clones, approximately 86% of them appearing once. These data are also associated with another study on regulatory T cells.

Sequenced: Tregs sorted from blood. The source of these receptors is a human donor in good health. The CDR3 runs from the conserved cysteine through the conserved F or W. The D gene is left open where the match is weak. Part of the rows lack a size; the others show once, few, many or a class for expanded clones.

v_gene	j_gene	abundance	d_gene	CDR3nt	CDR3aa
TRBV5-1	TRBJ2-3	.	.	TGCGCCAGCGGCCGGGACGGACTCACAGATACGCAGTATTTT	CASGRDGLTDTQYF
TRBV18	TRBJ1-2	.	.	TGTGCCAGCTCACCAAGTCAGAACTATGGCTACACCTTC	CASSPSQNYGYTF
TRBV29-1	TRBJ1-1	.	.	TGCGGAGGGGGTTCGAACACTGAAGCTTTCTTT	CGGGSNTEAFF
TRBV6-1	TRBJ1-1	.	.	TGTGCCAGCAGCCGCCTGGGGGGAGACACTGAAGCTTTCTTT	CASSRLGGDTEAFF
TRBV5-1	TRBJ2-7	.	.	TGCGCCAGCAGTCCGGTGAGCTCCTACGAGCAGTACTTC	CASSPVSSYEQYF
TRBV5-1	TRBJ1-6	.	TRBD1	TGCGCCAGCAGCCCTGGGGTCCGGACAGGGGGTTCACCCCTCCACTTT	CASSPGVRTGGSPLHF
TRBV9	TRBJ1-2	.	TRBD1	TGTGCCAGCAGCGGTGGACAGGGTCGCTATGGCTACACCTTC	CASSGGQGRYGYTF
TRBV10-1	TRBJ2-3	.	TRBD2	TGCGCCAGCAGAGCTAGCGGGGGGACCACAGATACGCAGTATTTT	CASRASGGTTDTQYF
TRBV10-3	TRBJ2-1	few	TRBD2	TGTGCCATCAGGGGACTAGATGAGCAGTTCTTC	CAIRGLDEQFF
TRBV25-1	TRBJ2-1	.	TRBD2	TGTGCCAGCAGTAGCGGGGGGCCATACAATGAGCAGTTCTTC	CASSSGGPYNEQFF
TRBV2	TRBJ1-2	.	.	TGTGCCAGCAGTGAAGCGCTACAGACCTATGGCTACACCTTC	CASSEALQTYGYTF
TRBV29-1	TRBJ2-7	.	.	TGCAGCGTTAGCAACTCCTACGAGCAGTACTTC	CSVSNSYEQYF
TRBV5-4	TRBJ2-1	once	TRBD1	TGTGCCAGCAGACCACAGGGGGTTCCCCGTGAGCAGTTCTTC	CASRPQGVPREQFF
TRBV18	TRBJ2-7	.	.	TGTGCCAGCTCACCACCAGGGATTCCAAGGTACGAGCAGTACTTC	CASSPPGIPRYEQYF
TRBV6-1	TRBJ1-3	few	.	TGTGCCAGCACCAGGAGCTCTGGAAACACCATATATTTT	CASTRSSGNTIYF
TRBV28	TRBJ1-2	.	.	TGTGCCAGCAGTTTACTCAAACAGGGTGGCTACACCTTC	CASSLLKQGGYTF
TRBV18	TRBJ2-3	once	TRBD2	TGTGCCAGCTCAGGGACTAGCGGGGAGATCACAGATACGCAGTATTTT	CASSGTSGEITDTQYF
TRBV18	TRBJ1-6	.	TRBD1	TGTGCCAGCTCAGCCCAACAGGGGGCTCTTAATTCACCCCTCCACTTT	CASSAQQGALNSPLHF
TRBV5-1	TRBJ1-1	.	TRBD1	TGCGCCAGCAGCTCGGGACAGGGGGCGCGGGGTGGAACTGAAGCTTTCTTT	CASSSGQGARGGTEAFF
TRBV19	TRBJ1-3	.	.	TGTGCCAGTAGTGGACACGGACCGGGAAACACCATATATTTT	CASSGHGPGNTIYF
TRBV7-9	TRBJ1-1	.	.	TGTGCCAGCAGCCTCGGGGCAGGGGCTGAAGCTTTCTTT	CASSLGAGAEAFF
TRBV5-4	TRBJ1-2	.	TRBD1	TGTGCCAGCAGCTTTTATGACAGGGATGAAAACTATGGCTACACCTTC	CASSFYDRDENYGYTF
TRBV7-2	TRBJ1-2	.	TRBD1	TGTGCCAGCAGCTTAGGGGGACAGGGGGGCGGCTACACCTTC	CASSLGGQGGGYTF
TRBV7-9	TRBJ1-1	.	.	TGTGCCAGCAGATCGCCCGGGGCCTGGGGCACTGAAGCTTTCTTT	CASRSPGAWGTEAFF
TRBV9	TRBJ2-3	.	.	TGTGCCAGCAGCGGTGGCCGCACAGATACGCAGTATTTT	CASSGGRTDTQYF
TRBV7-2	TRBJ1-5	.	.	TGTGCCAGCAGCTTAGGGGGAGCACAGCCCCAGCATTTT	CASSLGGAQPQHF
TRBV6-6	TRBJ1-1	few	TRBD1	TGTGCCAGTAAGACAGGGGGCCTTACTGAAGCTTTCTTT	CASKTGGLTEAFF
TRBV19	TRBJ1-2	.	.	TGTGCCAGTAAACAACTTCGGGGCAGCAACTATGGCTACACCTTC	CASKQLRGSNYGYTF